Described below is a single T cell receptor (beta chain) sequence and its context. Per the original data handling: Amplifying reference gene primers gave estimates of nucleated cell counts. Only in-frame clones appear in the TCRdb table, and some are missing; sequencing was by immunoSEQ multiplex PCR. V, J and clone size derive from that table, while D and trimming were established from the DNA sequence. Here the sample spans about 170,000 clones, roughly 91% being singletons. There are 16 residues in the CDR3. The germline V gene has CDR1 SGHDT and CDR2 YYEEEE. Trimming cost V 1 base and J 4 bases, with 16 bases left between them. This entry belongs to a study of blood T cell repertoires in COVID-19. Study-wide context: Sites in the United States, Italy and Spain provided acute and convalescent COVID-19 samples.

The V call is TRBV5-6, the J call TRBJ2-3; weak D call: TRBD2 (6 bases). Sequencing was performed on peripheral blood. This TCR was recovered from a man in his forties or fifties who had recovered from COVID-19. The CDR3 DNA is TGTGCCAGCAGCTTGTGGGCGGGGTGGCGGGCAGATACGCAGTATTTT. This gives the protein CASSLWAGWRADTQYF.